This TCR beta chain was sequenced during a study of blood T cell repertoires in COVID-19. The overall study: COVID-19 samples collected from the United States, Italy and Spain covered acute and convalescent phases.

Study processing details: Cell counts per sample came from amplifying reference gene primers. Data came from immunoSEQ multiplex PCR; TCRdb stores just in-frame clones and leaves some out. That table furnishes V, J and clone size, whereas the DNA furnished D and trimming. Here the sample spans more than 130,000 clones, less than 85% being singletons. Trimming removed 4 bases from V and 0 bases from J; junction bases left unmatched: 5. The CDR3 extends over 17 amino acids. Germline V gene data show CDR1 as LGHDT and CDR2 as YNNKEL (reference sequence). The sample consisted of peripheral blood. The sequence derives from a woman aged 80 or over in a cohort sampled during active or convalescent COVID-19. The V gene is TRBV3-1 (or the pseudogene TRBV3-2), the J gene TRBJ2-5; 13 nucleotides align to TRBD2. The CDR3 nucleotides are TGTGCCAGCAGCCCGCGCGGGACTAGCGGGAACCAAGAGACCCAGTACTTC. Translated: CASSPRGTSGNQETQYF.